The rows below give T cell receptor beta chains drawn from one sample of a study of T cell changes during pregnancy in multiple sclerosis. Libraries were prepared by immunoSEQ multiplex PCR; TCRdb keeps only in-frame clonotypes and omits some of them. The sample records over 90,000 clones, around nine tenths being singletons. The specimen was peripheral blood, collected after pregnancy. The receptors stem from a female donor with multiple sclerosis, enrolled in a pregnancy study. Both conserved end residues are part of each CDR3. A D gene is named only where the DNA matches it firmly. Clone size is shown for a subset of rows, as once, few, many or a class of expanded clone.

D | J | size | V | DNA | CDR3
- | TRBJ1-3 | - | TRBV9 | TGTGCCAGCAGCGTAGGAGTGGGAAACACCATATATTTT | CASSVGVGNTIYF
- | TRBJ2-7 | - | TRBV7-9 | TGTGCCAGCAGCTTAGCGAGTCCACCCTACGAGCAGTACTTC | CASSLASPPYEQYF
TRBD1 | TRBJ1-1 | - | TRBV28 | TGTGCCAGCAGCCTAACAGGGGGCACTGAAGCTTTCTTT | CASSLTGGTEAFF
TRBD1 | TRBJ2-2 | - | TRBV19 | TGTGCCAGTAGTAGGCCGGGACAGTACACCGGGGAGCTGTTTTTT | CASSRPGQYTGELFF
- | TRBJ2-1 | - | TRBV4-3 | TGCGCCAGCAGAGGCGGCAACTCCTACAATGAGCAGTTCTTC | CASRGGNSYNEQFF
- | TRBJ2-7 | - | TRBV14 | TGTGCCAGCAGCCCTAAAGGGGCGCGTCAGTACTTC | CASSPKGARQYF
- | TRBJ2-7 | - | TRBV7-3 | TGTGCCAGCAGCCCAGGGGCAGCTGGGGCCTACGAGCAGTACTTC | CASSPGAAGAYEQYF
- | TRBJ1-5 | - | TRBV18 | TGTGCCAGCTCACCAGGTCGGGATCAGCCCCAGCATTTT | CASSPGRDQPQHF
TRBD2 | TRBJ2-2 | - | TRBV6-1 | TGTGCCAGCAGTGATCGGTTTGGACTAGTACCGAACACCGGGGAGCTGTTTTTT | CASSDRFGLVPNTGELFF
TRBD1 | TRBJ2-2 | - | TRBV5-1 | TGCGCCAGCAGCGGAAACAGGGGTCCTTACACCGGGGAGCTGTTTTTT | CASSGNRGPYTGELFF
TRBD1 | TRBJ2-1 | - | TRBV7-7 | TGTGCCAGCAGCGAAAGGACAGGGTTCTACAATGAGCAGTTCTTC | CASSERTGFYNEQFF
TRBD2 | TRBJ2-1 | - | TRBV30 | TGTGCCTTCTCAGGGACTAGCGGGAGAAGTGAGCAGTTCTTC | CAFSGTSGRSEQFF
TRBD1 | TRBJ2-3 | - | TRBV7-9 | TGTGCCAGCAGCTTCCTAAAGGGACAGGGCAGCGCGACAGATACGCAGTATTTT | CASSFLKGQGSATDTQYF
- | TRBJ1-5 | - | TRBV25-1 | TGTGCCAGCAGCGGCGGGAATCAGCCCCAGCATTTT | CASSGGNQPQHF
- | TRBJ2-5 | - | TRBV30 | TGTGCCTGGAGTCCGCAGGGAGAGACCCAGTACTTC | CAWSPQGETQYF
- | TRBJ2-1 | once | TRBV19 | TGTGCCAGTACCTCCAGGGGCCCACTAGGGGAGCAGTTCTTC | CASTSRGPLGEQFF
TRBD1 | TRBJ2-3 | - | TRBV4-2 | TGTGCCAGCAGCCAGGCAGGGACAGGAAATCTTCCACCCACAGATACGCAGTATTTT | CASSQAGTGNLPPTDTQYF
- | TRBJ2-3 | - | TRBV7-2 | TGTGCCAGCAGCTTAGCTGGGCAGGGTGGTACGCAGTATTTT | CASSLAGQGGTQYF
- | TRBJ1-6 | - | TRBV7-9 | TGTGCCAGCAGCTTAGTTTCAGGGTATAATTCACCCCTCCACTTT | CASSLVSGYNSPLHF
TRBD2 | TRBJ2-5 | - | TRBV5-1 | TGCGCCAGCAGCTTGACCCCTGCGGGGGGCAAGGAGACCCAGTACTTC | CASSLTPAGGKETQYF
- | TRBJ1-1 | - | TRBV6-5 | TGTGCCAGCAGCCACGGACAGAGGGGCACTGAAGCTTTCTTT | CASSHGQRGTEAFF
TRBD1 | TRBJ2-3 | - | TRBV6-1 | TGTGCCAGCAGTGCGACGAAACAGGGGGATACGCAGTATTTT | CASSATKQGDTQYF
TRBD2 | TRBJ2-7 | - | TRBV28 | TGTGCCAGCAGTCCTTTTATAGCGGGAGAGTACGAGCAGTACTTC | CASSPFIAGEYEQYF
TRBD2 | TRBJ2-1 | - | TRBV30 | TGTGCCTGGAGGGGGATAGCGGGAGGTCAGTTCTTC | CAWRGIAGGQFF
TRBD2 | TRBJ2-7 | - | TRBV28 | TGTGCCAGCACCCCGGGAGGCCGCTCCTACGAGCAGTACTTC | CASTPGGRSYEQYF
TRBD2 | TRBJ2-1 | - | TRBV7-9 | TGTGCCAGCAGCCCCGGACCGGGGACTAGTTACAATGAGCAGTTCTTC | CASSPGPGTSYNEQFF
TRBD2 | TRBJ2-1 | - | TRBV4-2 | TGTGCCAGCAGCCAAGTGGGGGGGGGAAAAGCATCGTACAATGAGCAGTTCTTC | CASSQVGGGKASYNEQFF
- | TRBJ2-7 | - | TRBV7-8 | TGTGCCAGCAGCCAAGGAGCGGAGGGACTGCGGACCTACGAGCAGTACTTC | CASSQGAEGLRTYEQYF
TRBD1 | TRBJ2-7 | - | TRBV5-4 | TGTGCCAGCAGCTTGGACCCAGGGACAGCCTACGAGCAGTACTTC | CASSLDPGTAYEQYF
TRBD1 | TRBJ1-1 | - | TRBV29-1 | TGCAGCTCTGACAGGGGCGCTGAAGCTTTCTTT | CSSDRGAEAFF
- | TRBJ2-7 | - | TRBV5-5 | TGTGCCAGCATCCCCGACAGGCCCTCCTACGAGCAGTACTTC | CASIPDRPSYEQYF
- | TRBJ2-1 | once | TRBV4-3 | TGCGCCAGCAGCCAAGACCACCGGTCTACCTACAATGAGCAGTTCTTC | CASSQDHRSTYNEQFF
- | TRBJ2-6 | - | TRBV6-7 | TGTGCCAGCAGTTACACGGACTCCCAAGAGGGTAGCTCTGGGGCCAACGTCCTGACTTTC | CASSYTDSQEGSSGANVLTF
- | TRBJ2-1 | once | TRBV27 | TGTGCCAGCAGTTTATCCCCCACAAATAAGCAGTTCTTC | CASSLSPTNKQFF
- | TRBJ2-5 | - | TRBV27 | TGTGCCAGCAGTCCCTCACCGGACAGCGTTCAAGAGACCCAGTACTTC | CASSPSPDSVQETQYF
TRBD1 | TRBJ2-2 | - | TRBV11-3 | TGTGCCAGCAGCCCGGGACAGGGGGCTTCCTTGAACACCGGGGAGCTGTTTTTT | CASSPGQGASLNTGELFF
TRBD1 | TRBJ2-3 | - | TRBV7-3 | TGTGCCAGCAGCCCTGACAGGGGGACAGATACGCAGTATTTT | CASSPDRGTDTQYF
TRBD1 | TRBJ2-3 | - | TRBV27 | TGTGCCAGCAGCCCGGGACAGGGCTTCACAGATACGCAGTATTTT | CASSPGQGFTDTQYF
TRBD2 | TRBJ2-3 | - | TRBV29-1 | TGCAGCGTAGGACCGGGACTACTAAGCACAGATACGCAGTATTTT | CSVGPGLLSTDTQYF
TRBD1 | TRBJ2-1 | - | TRBV14 | TGTGCCAGCAGCCAATGGACAGGGGTGGTGCAGTTCTTC | CASSQWTGVVQFF
TRBD1 | TRBJ1-2 | - | TRBV6-1 | TGTGCCAGCGAGGGACAGGTTAACTATGGCTACACCTTC | CASEGQVNYGYTF
TRBD1 | TRBJ1-1 | once | TRBV19 | TGTGCCAGTAGTACACAGGGGATGAACACTGAAGCTTTCTTT | CASSTQGMNTEAFF
TRBD2 | TRBJ2-7 | - | TRBV2 | TGTGCCAGCATGAGGACTAGCGGGGGCTCATACGAGCAGTACTTC | CASMRTSGGSYEQYF
- | TRBJ1-1 | - | TRBV6-1 | TGTGCCAGCAGTGAACAGGCCCTCGTTTTTATGAACACTGAAGCTTTCTTT | CASSEQALVFMNTEAFF
TRBD2 | TRBJ2-1 | - | TRBV7-9 | TGTGCCAGCAGCGGCCCGGGACTAGCGGGGGGGCTTAATGTCTTC | CASSGPGLAGGLNVF
TRBD1 | TRBJ1-1 | - | TRBV19 | TGTGCCAGTATGTCCGGGACAGGGGTCACTGAAGCTTTCTTT | CASMSGTGVTEAFF
TRBD2 | TRBJ2-3 | - | TRBV9 | TGTGCCAGCAGCGTAGCGAGTAGCGGGTCCACAGATACGCAGTATTTT | CASSVASSGSTDTQYF
- | TRBJ2-7 | - | TRBV4-3 | TGCGCCAGCAGCCTCGGAAGCAGGTTTGGAAACGAGCAGTACTTC | CASSLGSRFGNEQYF
- | TRBJ2-7 | once | TRBV16 | TGTGCCAGCAGCCAATCAAGGCCCGGAGGGAGCTCCTACGAGCAGTACTTC | CASSQSRPGGSSYEQYF
TRBD1 | TRBJ1-1 | - | TRBV25-1 | TGTGCCAGCAGACCCAGGGGGTATTTCACTGAAGCTTTCTTT | CASRPRGYFTEAFF
- | TRBJ1-1 | - | TRBV7-2 | TGTGCCAGCAGCTTAGGGGCAGGAGAAGCTTTCTTT | CASSLGAGEAFF
- | TRBJ1-4 | - | TRBV29-1 | TGCAGCGTGTCAGGAGGGTCCGGTGAAAAACTGTTTTTT | CSVSGGSGEKLFF
TRBD2 | TRBJ2-5 | - | TRBV12-5 | TGTGCTAGTGCCCTCGGGGGGCAAGAGACCCAGTACTTC | CASALGGQETQYF
TRBD1 | TRBJ2-3 | - | TRBV27 | TGTGCCAGCAGTTTAGGGACAGGGTCACCCACAGATACGCAGTATTTT | CASSLGTGSPTDTQYF
- | TRBJ2-1 | - | TRBV7-2 | TGTGCCAGCAGCCAAGATCGTGGCCTAGCGACCTACAATGAGCAGTTCTTC | CASSQDRGLATYNEQFF
- | TRBJ2-7 | - | TRBV11-2 | TGTGCCAGCAGCTTAGTCCGGGGGTTCCACGAGCAGTACTTC | CASSLVRGFHEQYF
- | TRBJ2-7 | - | TRBV6-5 | TGTGCCAGCAGTTCTCCGGGGGGCCTCCACGAGCAGTACTTC | CASSSPGGLHEQYF
- | TRBJ2-7 | medium-sized | TRBV9 | TGTGCCAGCAGCGTAGGATACAGGGCCCGCGAGCAGTACTTC | CASSVGYRAREQYF
TRBD1 | TRBJ2-2 | - | TRBV6-1 | TGTGCCAGCAGACCGACAGGGGCGAACACCGGGGAGCTGTTTTTT | CASRPTGANTGELFF